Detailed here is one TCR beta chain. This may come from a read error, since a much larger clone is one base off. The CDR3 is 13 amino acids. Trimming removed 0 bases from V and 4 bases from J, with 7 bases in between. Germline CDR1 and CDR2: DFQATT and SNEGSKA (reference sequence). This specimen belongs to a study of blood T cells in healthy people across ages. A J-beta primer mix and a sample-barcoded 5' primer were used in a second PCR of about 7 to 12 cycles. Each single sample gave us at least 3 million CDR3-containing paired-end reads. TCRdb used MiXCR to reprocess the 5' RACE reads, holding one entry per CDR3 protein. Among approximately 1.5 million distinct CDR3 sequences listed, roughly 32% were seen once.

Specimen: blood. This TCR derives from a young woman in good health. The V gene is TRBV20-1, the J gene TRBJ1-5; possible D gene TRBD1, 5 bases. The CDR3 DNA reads TGCAGTGCTAGAGAGGACAAAAATCAGCCCCAGCATTTT. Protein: CSAREDKNQPQHF.